This T cell receptor beta chain was sequenced during a study of identical twins. A universal primer site was added by template switching, and unique molecular identifiers were carried by the cDNA. TCRdb analysed the 5' RACE reads with MiXCR anew, one entry per CDR3 protein. The data contain around 480,000 distinct CDR3 sequences, around an eighth of them seen just once; the ten biggest clones take up approximately 1%. In this sample, this clonotype turned up many times. CDR1 and CDR2 (germline): SGHRS, YFSETQ. CDR3 length: 12 residues. The V and J ends lost 5 bases and 5 bases respectively, with 10 bases between them. These records were also assigned to another study, of yellow fever vaccine responses in identical twins.

The specimen was CD4+ T cells sorted from blood. The TCR was taken from a woman between 18 and 29 years old in good health. The rearrangement joins TRBV5-1 to TRBJ2-5, with D possibly being TRBD1 (6 bases). CDR3 nucleotide sequence: TGCGCCAGCAGGAACAGGGAGGAGACCCAGTACTTC. Translation: CASRNREETQYF.